This entry features one TCR beta chain sequence. The clone's antigen remains unknown. Within one base of it there is no much larger clone, and no base qualities were kept. Participants in the prospective study were enrolled through a virtual design, were aged 18 to 89 years, and lived in 24 United States geographic areas. In the prospective study, cohorts were assigned on the basis of participant-reported clinical history obtained from a screening survey and a study questionnaire. ImmuneRACE Cohort 3 recovered participants were defined by two consecutive negative NP/OP PCR tests, healthcare professional clearance, or symptom resolution. Each participant in the prospective study had whole blood, serum and a nasopharyngeal or oropharyngeal swab collected by mobile phlebotomists. Over an approximately two-month period, participants in the prospective study had the option of providing additional blood draws and questionnaires. Prospective study blood samples were shipped either frozen or at room temperature before DNA extraction.

The sample belongs to a study of blood T cell repertoires in COVID-19 (dated by TCRdb to about 2020). Describing the broader study: Collaborator samples came from the United States, Italy and Spain and covered acute and convalescent phases of COVID-19. HLA class I and class II types, where available, came from metadata supplied by the sample provider rather than from assay-based typing. Subjects who had been exposed to COVID-19, were actively infected with it, or had recovered from it provided the deeply sampled blood TCRbeta repertoires that made up the dataset. Samples were obtained from the ongoing ImmuneRACE study (first 160 participants) and from about 1,300 subjects provided by 6 global collaborators. The prospective study material was composed of cDNA or gDNA derived from T cells, B-cell-depleted T cells, or PBMCs. The repertoires were released in a freely available public database meant as a resource for research on the immune response to SARS-CoV-2. A de-identified subject ID, COVID-19 status, age in years and sex were almost always included in the sample metadata. Broad study findings and their caveats: Clinical and demographic metadata were provided uncurated, with the amount varying by source and participant.

TCRbeta CDR3 regions were amplified from genomic DNA by means of the immunoSEQ Assay, a bias-controlled multiplex PCR. In the original analysis: The number of nucleated cells in each sample was estimated by amplification of reference gene primers within the assay. To quantify the absolute abundance of each unique TCRbeta CDR3 rearrangement, sequence reads were collapsed and filtered. For each sample, productive Simpson clonality was calculated by taking the square root of Simpson's diversity index across productive rearrangements. In its TCRdb copy, this immuneACCESS table keeps in-frame sequences only and misses some clones. Where compared with another copy, unresolved V genes explain less than half of these, and the others have no known cause. The DNA was the basis for D and trimming; V, J and clone size are from that table. The sample yields around 250,000 clones; roughly 86% were counted once. Clones ranked in the top ten supply roughly 1.7% of the sample.

The clonotype was recovered from a woman in her forties or fifties who had recovered from COVID-19. The sequencing sample was made of PBMCs or T cells enriched from blood (not recorded which).

The nucleotide sequence reads TGCGCCAGCAGCTGGGGCCTCGGGGGAAACTATGGCTACACCTTC. It specifies CASSWGLGGNYGYTF. In this chain, TRBV5-1 is recombined with TRBJ1-2; a weak D assignment points to TRBD1 (5 bases agree). The germline V gene specifies SGHRS as CDR1 and YFSETQ as CDR2. From the cysteine up to the phenylalanine, the CDR3 has a length of 15 residues. This entry keeps only the CDR3 DNA: 45 bases, framed from base 1. Between the V and J ends, shortened by 3 bases and 2 bases respectively, the junction contains 14 bases.